The 5 T cell receptor beta chains presented below share a single source sample, sequenced in a study of T cells in localized non-small cell lung cancer. Data came from immunoSEQ multiplex PCR; TCRdb stores just in-frame clones and leaves some out. The data contain a few thousand clones, under 30% of them singletons. Specimen: lung tumor tissue, collected before any cancer treatment. The receptors originated from a woman aged 40-75 years with stage I lung adenocarcinoma.

This clone occurred a few times. The gene calls are TRBV28 and TRBJ2-7; TRBD1 matches 11 bases. V lost 2 bases to trimming and J lost 6 bases; unmatched junction nucleotides: 6. The germline V gene has CDR1 MDHEN and CDR2 SYDVKM. This CDR3 comprises 15 residues. The DNA of the CDR3 is TGTGCCAGCAGTTTACCCGGGACAGGGGGTACCGAGCAGTACTTC. Encoded protein: CASSLPGTGGTEQYF.

This clone was counted a few times. The chain carries TRBV11-3 and TRBJ2-1, with a tentative D call TRBD2 (5 bases). V dropped 5 bases and J dropped 2 bases, with 10 bases sitting between them. The V gene's germline CDR1 is SGHNT and CDR2 YENEEA. The length of the CDR3 is 14 residues. The CDR3 region is CASSPLGPYNEQFF. DNA for the CDR3: TGTGCCAGCAGCCCACTAGGTCCCTACAATGAGCAGTTCTTC. Supplemented by reference TRBV11-3 and TRBJ2-1, the full variable domain reads EAGVVQSPRYKIIEKKQPVAFWCNPISGHNTLYWYLQNLGQGPELLIRYENEEAVDDSQLPKDRFSAERLKGVDSTLKIQPAELGDSAVYLCASSPLGPYNEQFFGPGTRLTVL.

This chain joins TRBV28 and TRBJ1-1; D unresolved. With 3 bases removed from V and 0 bases from J, the gap between germline ends came to 14 bases. This CDR3 is 16 amino acids long. Germline CDR1 and CDR2: MDHEN and SYDVKM. The CDR3 DNA sequence: TGTGCCAGCAGTTTGTATGGTCGTTCCATGAACACTGAAGCTTTCTTT. Amino acid sequence: CASSLYGRSMNTEAFF.

This chain uses TRBV18 with TRBJ1-5; D remains ambiguous. The V end was cut by 4 bases, the J end by 6 bases, with 10 bases between. CDR3 length: 13 residues. Looked up from germline, CDR1 is KGHSH and CDR2 is LQKENI. Here the CDR3 reads CASSQPGSQPQHF. In nucleotides, the CDR3 is TGTGCCAGCTCACAGCCCGGGTCTCAGCCCCAGCATTTT.

This clone appeared a few times. The chain combines TRBV11-3 with TRBJ1-3, with 12 nucleotides matching TRBD1. The junction had 9 bases not matched to a gene; V was cut back by 1 base and J by 8 bases. Germline V gives CDR1 SGHNT, CDR2 YENEEA. The CDR3 is 17 residues long. CDR3 nucleotides: TGTGCCAGCAGCTTAGTACCCCCCGGGACAGGGGGCGACACCATATATTTT. It is translated as CASSLVPPGTGGDTIYF.